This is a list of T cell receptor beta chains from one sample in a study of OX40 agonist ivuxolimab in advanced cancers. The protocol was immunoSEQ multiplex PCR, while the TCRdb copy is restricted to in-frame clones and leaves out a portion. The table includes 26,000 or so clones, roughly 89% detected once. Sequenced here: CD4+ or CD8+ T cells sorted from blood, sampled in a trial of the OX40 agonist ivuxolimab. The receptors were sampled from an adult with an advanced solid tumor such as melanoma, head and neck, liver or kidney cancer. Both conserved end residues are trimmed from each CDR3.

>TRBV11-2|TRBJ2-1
ASSLAGHEQF
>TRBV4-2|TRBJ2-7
ASSGVGAEQY
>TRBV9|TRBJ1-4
ASSGGRGTNEKLF
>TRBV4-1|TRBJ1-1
ASSQEGQALPAF
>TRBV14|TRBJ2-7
ASSQYTGQDYEQY
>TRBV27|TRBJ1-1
ASSSGTADAF
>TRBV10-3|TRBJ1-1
ATKREEGNTEAF
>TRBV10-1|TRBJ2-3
ASSDGVRIADTQY
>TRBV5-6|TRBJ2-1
ASSLREQASYNEQF
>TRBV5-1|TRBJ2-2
ASRYTGELF
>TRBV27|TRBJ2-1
ASSLGTSGTNEQF
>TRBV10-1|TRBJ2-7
ASSGTDTYEQY
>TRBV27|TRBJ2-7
ASSLGGEQY
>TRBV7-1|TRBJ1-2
ASSLGLGTGLDGYT
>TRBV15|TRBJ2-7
ATSRVPSELYEQY
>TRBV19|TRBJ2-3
ASSMASDTQY
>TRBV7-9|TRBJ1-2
ASSLGRNYGYT
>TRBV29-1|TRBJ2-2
SVEDLAGGDTGELF